What follows describes a single TCR beta chain. Its antigen remains unknown. The ends were cut back, 3 bases at V and 7 bases at J, with 16 bases in the middle. CDR3 length equals 14 residues. CDR1 GTSNPN and CDR2 SVGIG come from the germline V gene (reference sequence). Heparinised blood was drawn once per donor, averaging about 116 mL. Sorting with CD45RO/CCR7/CD25/CD127/CD95/CD27 yielded naive, central memory, regulatory and stem-like memory CD4+ cells. This entry belongs to a study of beta chain features in type 1 diabetes. On the study more broadly: In age, gender and cell yields, patients were similar to healthy donors. Sorted cells, more than 95,000,000 in number, were examined across all samples. Study observations and caveats: Shortening that was moderate but significant affected the TCRB CDR3s of Type 1 diabetes patients in all four CD4+ subsets.

The entirety of the isolated RNA underwent reverse transcription, so expressed TCRB transcripts were sequenced. The repertoire was sequenced with immunoSEQ multiplex PCR; TCRdb's copy has only in-frame clones and lacks some. The data contain 400,000 or so clones, 9.5% to 10% of them singletons. This TCR was recovered from a man aged 25 to 40 with type 1 diabetes. The J gene is TRBJ1-5, the V gene TRBV30; possible D gene TRBD1, 6 bases. Specimen: central memory CD4+ T cells from blood. CDR3 DNA: TGTGCCTGGAGCAGTAGGGGGAATTACCAGCCCCAGCATTTT. This translates into CAWSSRGNYQPQHF.